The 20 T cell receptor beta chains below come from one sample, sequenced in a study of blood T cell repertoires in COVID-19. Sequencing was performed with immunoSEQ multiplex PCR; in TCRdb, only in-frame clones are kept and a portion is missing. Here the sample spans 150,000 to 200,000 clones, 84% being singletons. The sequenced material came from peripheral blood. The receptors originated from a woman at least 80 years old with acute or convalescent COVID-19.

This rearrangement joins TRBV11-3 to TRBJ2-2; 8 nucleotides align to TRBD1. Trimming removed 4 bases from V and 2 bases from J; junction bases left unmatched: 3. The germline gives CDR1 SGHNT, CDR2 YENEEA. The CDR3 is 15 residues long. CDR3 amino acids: CASSWTGSNTGELFF. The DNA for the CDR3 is TGTGCCAGCAGCTGGACAGGGTCCAACACCGGGGAGCTGTTTTTT.

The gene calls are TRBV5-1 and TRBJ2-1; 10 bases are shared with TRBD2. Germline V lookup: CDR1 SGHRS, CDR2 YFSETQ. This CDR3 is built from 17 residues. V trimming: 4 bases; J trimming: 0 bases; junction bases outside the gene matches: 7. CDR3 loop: CASSQQPSGSSYNEQFF. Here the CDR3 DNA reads TGCGCCAGCAGCCAGCAGCCTAGCGGGAGCTCCTACAATGAGCAGTTCTTC.

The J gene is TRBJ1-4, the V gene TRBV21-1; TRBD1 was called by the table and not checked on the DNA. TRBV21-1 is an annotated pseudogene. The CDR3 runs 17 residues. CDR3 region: CARYRGRLGRFTEKLFF. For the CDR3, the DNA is TGTGCCAGATACAGGGGGCGCTTGGGTAGGTTTACTGAAAAACTGTTTTTT.

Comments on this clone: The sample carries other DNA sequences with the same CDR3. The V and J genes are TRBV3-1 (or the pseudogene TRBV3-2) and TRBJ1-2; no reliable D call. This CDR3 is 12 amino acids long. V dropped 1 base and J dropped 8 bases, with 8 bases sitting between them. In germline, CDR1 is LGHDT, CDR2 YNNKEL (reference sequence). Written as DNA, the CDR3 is TGTGCCAGCAGCCAAGGGGCGGGGGGCTACACCTTC. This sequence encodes CASSQGAGGYTF.

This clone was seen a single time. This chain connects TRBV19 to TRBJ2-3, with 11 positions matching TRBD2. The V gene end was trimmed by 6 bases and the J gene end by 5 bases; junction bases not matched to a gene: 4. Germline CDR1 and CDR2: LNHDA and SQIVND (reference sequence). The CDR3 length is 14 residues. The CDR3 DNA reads TGTGCCAGTAGCCCACTAGCGGGAGTAGATACGCAGTATTTT. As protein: CASSPLAGVDTQYF.

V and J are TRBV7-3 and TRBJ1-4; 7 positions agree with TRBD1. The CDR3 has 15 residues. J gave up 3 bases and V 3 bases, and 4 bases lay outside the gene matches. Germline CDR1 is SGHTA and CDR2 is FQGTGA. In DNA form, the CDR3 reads TGTGCCAGCAGCTTGGGGACAGTAGCTAATGAAAAACTGTTTTTT. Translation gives CASSLGTVANEKLFF.

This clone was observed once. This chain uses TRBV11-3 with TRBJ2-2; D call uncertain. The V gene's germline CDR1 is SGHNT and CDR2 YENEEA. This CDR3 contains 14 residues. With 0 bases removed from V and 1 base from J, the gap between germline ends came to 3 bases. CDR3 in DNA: TGTGCCAGCAGCTTAGATCTGAACACCGGGGAGCTGTTTTTT. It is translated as CASSLDLNTGELFF.

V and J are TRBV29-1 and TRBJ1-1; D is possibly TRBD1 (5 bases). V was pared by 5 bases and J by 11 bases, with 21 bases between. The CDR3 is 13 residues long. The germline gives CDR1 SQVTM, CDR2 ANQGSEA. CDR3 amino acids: CSVTAQSQGRAFF. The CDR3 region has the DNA TGCAGCGTTACCGCACAATCCCAGGGTAGGGCTTTCTTT.

The CDR3 loop is CASSQGKRRTGFRETQYF. The CDR3 nucleotides read TGTGCCAGCAGCCAAGGCAAAAGGAGAACAGGGTTTAGGGAGACCCAGTACTTC. The chain links TRBV3-1 (or the pseudogene TRBV3-2) to TRBJ2-5; D might be TRBD1 (6 bases). The CDR3 loop spans 18 amino acids. Germline lookup yields CDR1 LGHDT and CDR2 YNNKEL (reference sequence). The V and J ends lost 1 base and 5 bases respectively, with 23 bases between them.

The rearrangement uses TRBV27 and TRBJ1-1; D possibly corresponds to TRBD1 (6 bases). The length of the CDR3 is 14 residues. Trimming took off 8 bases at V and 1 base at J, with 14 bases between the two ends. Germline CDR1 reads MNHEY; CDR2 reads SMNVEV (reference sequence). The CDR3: CASAMRGGNTEAFF. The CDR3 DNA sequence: TGTGCCAGCGCAATGAGGGGGGGGAACACTGAAGCTTTCTTT.

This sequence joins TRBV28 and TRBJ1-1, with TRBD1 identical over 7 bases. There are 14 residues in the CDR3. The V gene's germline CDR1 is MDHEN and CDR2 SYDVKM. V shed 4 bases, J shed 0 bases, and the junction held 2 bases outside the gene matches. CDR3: CASSSTGLNTEAFF. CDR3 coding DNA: TGTGCCAGCAGTTCGACAGGGTTGAACACTGAAGCTTTCTTT.

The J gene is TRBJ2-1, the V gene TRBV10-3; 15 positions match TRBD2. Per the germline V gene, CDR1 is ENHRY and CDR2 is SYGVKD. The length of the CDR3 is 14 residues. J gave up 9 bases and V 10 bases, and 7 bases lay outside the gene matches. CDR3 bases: TGTGCCACCCGGACTAGCGGGAGGGAGAGTGAGCAGTTCTTC. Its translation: CATRTSGRESEQFF.

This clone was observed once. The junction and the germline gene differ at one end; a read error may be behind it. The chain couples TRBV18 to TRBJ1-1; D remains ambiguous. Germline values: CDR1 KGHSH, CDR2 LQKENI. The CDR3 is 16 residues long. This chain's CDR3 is CASSPLLSLGSGEAFF. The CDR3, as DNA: TGTGCCAGCTCCCCACTATTGTCCTTAGGTTCAGGTGAAGCTTTCTTT.

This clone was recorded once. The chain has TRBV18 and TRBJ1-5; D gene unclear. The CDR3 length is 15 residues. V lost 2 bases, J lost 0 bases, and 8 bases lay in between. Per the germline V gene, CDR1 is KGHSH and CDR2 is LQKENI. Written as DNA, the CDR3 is TGTGCCAGCTCACCAGACTCTGGTAGCAATCAGCCCCAGCATTTT. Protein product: CASSPDSGSNQPQHF.

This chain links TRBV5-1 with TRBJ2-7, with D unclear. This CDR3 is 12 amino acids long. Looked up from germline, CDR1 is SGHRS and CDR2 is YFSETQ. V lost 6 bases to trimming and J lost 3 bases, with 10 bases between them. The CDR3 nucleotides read TGCGCCAGCACCTCGGAGAACTACGAGCAGTACTTC. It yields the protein CASTSENYEQYF. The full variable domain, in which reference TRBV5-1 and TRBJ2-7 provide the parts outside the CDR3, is KAGVTQTPRYLIKTRGQQVTLSCSPISGHRSVSWYQQTPGQGLQFLFEYFSETQRNKGNFPGRFSGRQFSNSRSEMNVSTLELGDSALYLCASTSENYEQYFGPGTRLTVT.

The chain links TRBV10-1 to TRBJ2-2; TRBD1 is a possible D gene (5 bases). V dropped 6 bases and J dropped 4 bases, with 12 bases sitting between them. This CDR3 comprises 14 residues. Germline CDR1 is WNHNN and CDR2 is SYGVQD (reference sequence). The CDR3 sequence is CASRVDRSTGELFF. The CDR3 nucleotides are TGCGCCAGCAGAGTTGACAGATCCACCGGGGAGCTGTTTTTT.

The chain's CDR3 is CASSLGGSGRAVEQFF. The CDR3 DNA reads as TGTGCCAGCAGTTTAGGTGGTAGCGGGAGAGCGGTTGAGCAGTTCTTC. V and J are TRBV27 and TRBJ2-1; 9 bases match TRBD2. Germline CDR1 reads MNHEY; CDR2 reads SMNVEV (reference sequence). The CDR3 consists of 16 residues. V was pared by 2 bases and J by 9 bases, with 11 bases of the junction left unmatched.

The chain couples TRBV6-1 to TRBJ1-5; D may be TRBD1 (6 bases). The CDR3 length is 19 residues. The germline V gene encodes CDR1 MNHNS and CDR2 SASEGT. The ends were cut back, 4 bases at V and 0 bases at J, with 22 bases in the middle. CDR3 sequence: CASSGRTVRGLNSNQPQHF. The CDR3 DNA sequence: TGTGCCAGCAGTGGTCGGACGGTAAGGGGGTTGAATAGCAATCAGCCCCAGCATTTT.

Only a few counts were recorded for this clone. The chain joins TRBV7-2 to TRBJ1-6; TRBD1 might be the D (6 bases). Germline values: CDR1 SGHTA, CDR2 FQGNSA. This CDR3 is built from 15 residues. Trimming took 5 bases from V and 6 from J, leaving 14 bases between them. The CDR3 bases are TGTGCCAGCAGCCCCCCGGGACATACTAATTCACCCCTCCACTTT. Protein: CASSPPGHTNSPLHF.

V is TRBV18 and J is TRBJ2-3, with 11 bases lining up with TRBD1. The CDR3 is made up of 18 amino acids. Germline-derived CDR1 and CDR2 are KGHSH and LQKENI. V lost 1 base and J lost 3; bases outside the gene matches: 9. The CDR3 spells CASSPRLRTGGATDTQYF. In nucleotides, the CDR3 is TGTGCCAGCTCACCACGGCTCCGGACAGGGGGCGCGACAGATACGCAGTATTTT.